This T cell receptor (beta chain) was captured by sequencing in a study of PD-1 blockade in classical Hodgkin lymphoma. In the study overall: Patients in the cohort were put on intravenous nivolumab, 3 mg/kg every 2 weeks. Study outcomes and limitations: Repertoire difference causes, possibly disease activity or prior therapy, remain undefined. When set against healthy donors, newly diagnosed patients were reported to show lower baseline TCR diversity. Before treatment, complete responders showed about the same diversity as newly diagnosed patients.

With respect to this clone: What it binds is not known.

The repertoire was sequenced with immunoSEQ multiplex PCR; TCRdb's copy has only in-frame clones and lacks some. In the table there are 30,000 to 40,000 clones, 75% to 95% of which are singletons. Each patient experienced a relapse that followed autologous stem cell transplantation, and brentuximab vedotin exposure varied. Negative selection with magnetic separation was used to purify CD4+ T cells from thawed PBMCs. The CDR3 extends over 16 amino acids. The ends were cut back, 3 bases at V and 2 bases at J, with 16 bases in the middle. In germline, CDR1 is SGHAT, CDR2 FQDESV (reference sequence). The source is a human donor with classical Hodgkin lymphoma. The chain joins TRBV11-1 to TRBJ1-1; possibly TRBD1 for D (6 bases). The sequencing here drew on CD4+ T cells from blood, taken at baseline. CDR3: CASSLTGRAGNTEAFF. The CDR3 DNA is TGTGCCAGCAGCTTGACAGGCAGGGCGGGAAACACTGAAGCTTTCTTT.